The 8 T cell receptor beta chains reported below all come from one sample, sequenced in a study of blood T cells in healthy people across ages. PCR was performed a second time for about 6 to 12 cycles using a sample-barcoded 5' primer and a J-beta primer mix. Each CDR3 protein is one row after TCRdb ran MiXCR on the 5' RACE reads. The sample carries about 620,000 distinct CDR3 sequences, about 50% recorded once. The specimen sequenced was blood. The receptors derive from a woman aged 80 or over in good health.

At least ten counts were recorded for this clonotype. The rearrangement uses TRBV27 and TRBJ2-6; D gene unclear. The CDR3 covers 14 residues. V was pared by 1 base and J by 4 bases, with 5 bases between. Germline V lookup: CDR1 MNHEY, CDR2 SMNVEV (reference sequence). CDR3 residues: CASSLYTGANVLTF. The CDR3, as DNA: TGTGCCAGCAGTTTATACACCGGGGCCAACGTCCTGACTTTC.

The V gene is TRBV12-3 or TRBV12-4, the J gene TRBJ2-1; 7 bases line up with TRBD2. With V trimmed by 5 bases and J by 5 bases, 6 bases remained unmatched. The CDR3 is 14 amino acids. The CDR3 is CASSVLAVDNEQFF. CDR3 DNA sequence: TGTGCCAGCAGTGTCCTAGCGGTCGACAATGAGCAGTTCTTC.

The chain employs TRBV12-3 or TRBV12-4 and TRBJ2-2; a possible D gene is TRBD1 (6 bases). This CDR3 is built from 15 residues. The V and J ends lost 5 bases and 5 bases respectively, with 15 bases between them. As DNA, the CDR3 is TGTGCCAGCAGTCTACAGGGTACGAGGACCGGGGAGCTGTTTTTT. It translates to CASSLQGTRTGELFF.

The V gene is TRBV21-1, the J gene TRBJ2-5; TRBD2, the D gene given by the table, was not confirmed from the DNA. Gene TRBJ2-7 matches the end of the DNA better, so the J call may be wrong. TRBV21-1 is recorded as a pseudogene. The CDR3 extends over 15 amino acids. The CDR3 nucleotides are TGTGCCAGCACCCGTGGGGCGGGAGAGTTTGGCGAGCAGTACTTC. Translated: CASTRGAGEFGEQYF.

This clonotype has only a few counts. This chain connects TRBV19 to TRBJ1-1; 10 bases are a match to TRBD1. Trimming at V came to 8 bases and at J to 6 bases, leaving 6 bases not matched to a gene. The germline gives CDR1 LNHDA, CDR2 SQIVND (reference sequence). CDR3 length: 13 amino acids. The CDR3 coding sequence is TGTGCCAGTTTAGGACAGGGGGAGGCTGAAGCTTTCTTT. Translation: CASLGQGEAEAFF.

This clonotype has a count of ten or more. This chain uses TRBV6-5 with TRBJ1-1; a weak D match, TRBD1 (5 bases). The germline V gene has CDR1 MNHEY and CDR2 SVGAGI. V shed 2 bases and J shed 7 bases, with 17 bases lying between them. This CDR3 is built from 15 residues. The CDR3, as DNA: TGTGCCAGCAGTTACCCCACCGCCCCGGGACGTGAAGCTTTCTTT. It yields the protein CASSYPTAPGREAFF.

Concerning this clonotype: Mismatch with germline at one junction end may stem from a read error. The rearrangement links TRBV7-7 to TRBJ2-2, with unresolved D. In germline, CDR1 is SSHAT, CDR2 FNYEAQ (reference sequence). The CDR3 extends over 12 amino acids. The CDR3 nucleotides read TGTGCTAGCAGCCCACCAGGCGGGGAGCTGTTTTTT. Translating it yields CASSPPGGELFF.

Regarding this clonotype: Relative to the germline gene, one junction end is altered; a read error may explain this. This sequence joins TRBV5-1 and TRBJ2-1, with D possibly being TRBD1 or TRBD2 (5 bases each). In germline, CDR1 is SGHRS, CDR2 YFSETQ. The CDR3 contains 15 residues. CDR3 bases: TGCGCCAGCAGCCGGGACCTACGGGGCCACAATGGGCAGTTCTTC. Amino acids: CASSRDLRGHNGQFF.